This T cell receptor beta chain was sequenced for a study of cytomegalovirus exposure and HLA in healthy donors. General study findings and limits: Most of the TCR beta V segments (in an earlier analysis) were productive either about 90% or about 30% of the time. The study flagged some 180 TCR beta chains as cytomegalovirus-associated.

V was pared by 4 bases and J by 1 base, with 3 bases of the junction left unmatched. The CDR3 contains 15 residues. Germline V CDR1 and CDR2: MNHNS, SASEGT. PCR used 60 Vbeta primers and 13 Jbeta primers. Only in-frame clones appear in the TCRdb table, and some are missing; sequencing was by immunoSEQ multiplex PCR. The sample has approximately 100,000 clones; around 10% are singletons. This clone was observed a handful of times. As yet, its antigen is unknown. This clonotype was obtained from a middle-aged man in good health and CMV-seropositive. The V gene is TRBV6-1, the J gene TRBJ2-1; TRBD1 matches 8 bases. What was sequenced was PBMCs. The CDR3 region is CASSAQGGSYNEQFF. The CDR3 DNA reads TGTGCCAGCAGTGCACAGGGGGGATCCTACAATGAGCAGTTCTTC.